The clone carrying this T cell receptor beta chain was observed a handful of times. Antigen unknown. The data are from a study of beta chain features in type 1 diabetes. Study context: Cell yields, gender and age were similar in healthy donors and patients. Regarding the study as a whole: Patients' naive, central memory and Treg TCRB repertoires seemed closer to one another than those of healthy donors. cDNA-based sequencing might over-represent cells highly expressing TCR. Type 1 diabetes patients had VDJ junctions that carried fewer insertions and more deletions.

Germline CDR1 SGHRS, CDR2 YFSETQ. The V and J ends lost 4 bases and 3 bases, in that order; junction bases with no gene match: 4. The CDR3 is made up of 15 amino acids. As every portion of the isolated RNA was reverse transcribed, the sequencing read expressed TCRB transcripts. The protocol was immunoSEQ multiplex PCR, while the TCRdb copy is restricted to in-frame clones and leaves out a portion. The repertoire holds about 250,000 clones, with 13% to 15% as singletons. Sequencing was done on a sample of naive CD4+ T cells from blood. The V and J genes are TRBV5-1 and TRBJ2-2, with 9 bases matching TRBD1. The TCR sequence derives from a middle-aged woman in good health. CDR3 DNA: TGCGCCAGCAGCCGGGACAGGGTTGACACCGGGGAGCTGTTTTTT. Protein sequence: CASSRDRVDTGELFF. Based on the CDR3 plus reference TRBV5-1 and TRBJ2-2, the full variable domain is KAGVTQTPRYLIKTRGQQVTLSCSPISGHRSVSWYQQTPGQGLQFLFEYFSETQRNKGNFPGRFSGRQFSNSRSEMNVSTLELGDSALYLCASSRDRVDTGELFFGEGSRLTVL.